The 26 T cell receptor beta chains given below trace back to one sample, sequenced in a study of T cell responses to AZD1222 COVID-19 vaccine. Profiling relied on immunoSEQ multiplex PCR, and the TCRdb table lists in-frame clones only, not all of them. The sample includes about 150,000 clones, roughly 85% of them seen just once. The source material was peripheral blood, sampled on day 0 of AZD1222 vaccination. These receptors all come from an adult in good health.

The chain joins TRBV2 to TRBJ2-1; 11 nucleotides align to TRBD2. With 3 bases clipped from V and 6 bases from J, the junction kept 1 base outside the gene matches. The germline CDR1 and CDR2 sequences are SNHLY and FYNNEI. The CDR3 covers 14 residues. The CDR3 DNA is TGTGCCAGCAGTGAGACTAGCGGGATCAATGAGCAGTTCTTC. It is translated as CASSETSGINEQFF.

This chain connects TRBV28 to TRBJ1-1; D is unclear. Germline loops: CDR1 MDHEN, CDR2 SYDVKM. CDR3 length: 11 amino acids. The V end lost 8 bases, the J end lost 1 base, and 5 bases lay between the germline ends. CDR3 region: CASGSNTEAFF. CDR3 in DNA: TGTGCCAGCGGGTCGAACACTGAAGCTTTCTTT.

The chain employs TRBV4-1 and TRBJ1-1, with D maybe TRBD1 (6 bases). V lost 1 base and J 10 bases, leaving 13 bases between the germline ends. Germline assignment: CDR1 MGHRA and CDR2 YSYEKL. The CDR3 is 13 residues long. The CDR3 DNA reads TGCGCCAGCAGCCAAGGGGACGGGGGCCCAGCTTTCTTT. Residues: CASSQGDGGPAFF.

This clone was detected only once. This chain connects TRBV20-1 to TRBJ2-7; no clear D. In germline, CDR1 is DFQATT, CDR2 SNEGSKA (reference sequence). There are 11 residues in the CDR3. V lost 2 bases to trimming and J lost 3 bases, with 5 bases between them. The CDR3 here is CSARWGYEQYF. In DNA, the CDR3 is TGCAGTGCTAGATGGGGCTACGAGCAGTACTTC.

The chain recombines TRBV19 with TRBJ2-7; maybe TRBD1 (6 bases). V was clipped by 3 bases and J by 4 bases, with 16 bases between them. This CDR3 is 15 amino acids long. The V gene's germline CDR1 is LNHDA and CDR2 SQIVND (reference sequence). This chain's CDR3 is CASSISGQYEYEQYF. CDR3 in DNA: TGTGCCAGTAGTATTTCCGGACAGTACGAGTACGAGCAGTACTTC.

The count of this clone is one. This sequence joins TRBV11-2 and TRBJ2-2; 7 nucleotides agree with TRBD2. The germline CDR1 and CDR2 sequences are SGHAT and FQNNGV. The CDR3 has 16 amino acids. The J segment lost 4 bases and the V segment lost 5 bases, leaving 10 bases of the junction unmatched. The CDR3 reads CASSETGTNPTGELFF. CDR3 nucleotides: TGTGCCAGCAGCGAGACCGGGACTAACCCCACCGGGGAGCTGTTTTTT.

This clone occurred a few times. This chain uses TRBV12-5 with TRBJ1-1; D not resolved. Trimming took off 7 bases at V and 0 bases at J, with 15 bases between the two ends. Germline CDR1 is LGHNT and CDR2 is FRNRAP. The CDR3 is made up of 15 amino acids. CDR3 coding DNA: TGTGCTAGTGTACAGTCTTGGTCGCTGAACACTGAAGCTTTCTTT. Amino acids: CASVQSWSLNTEAFF.

The chain employs TRBV28 and TRBJ1-6, with 7 bases aligning to TRBD1. Germline V gene lookup returns CDR1 MDHEN and CDR2 SYDVKM. The CDR3 has 13 amino acids. With 8 bases clipped from V and 7 bases from J, the junction kept 5 bases outside the gene matches. CDR3 sequence: CASVTGNNSPLHF. DNA of the CDR3: TGTGCCAGCGTGACAGGGAACAATTCACCCCTCCACTTT.

CDR3 loop: CASSLQDRGTEAFF. The CDR3, as DNA: TGCGCCAGCAGCTTACAAGACAGAGGCACTGAAGCTTTCTTT. This chain links TRBV5-1 with TRBJ1-1; possibly TRBD1 for D (5 bases). Germline-derived CDR1 and CDR2 are SGHRS and YFSETQ. Trimming stripped 2 bases from V and 4 bases from J, with 12 bases between. CDR3 length equals 14 residues.

This rearrangement joins TRBV18 to TRBJ2-5; D remains ambiguous. The J call may be in error: the DNA end matches TRBJ2-7 better. The CDR3 length is 11 residues. Germline CDR1 reads KGHSH; CDR2 reads LQKENI. Written as DNA, the CDR3 is TGTGCCAGCTCACCAGCTTACGAGCAGTACTTC. It codes for CASSPAYEQYF.

This clone is a singleton in its sample. This rearrangement joins TRBV2 to TRBJ1-2; possible D gene TRBD1, 5 bases. The CDR3 runs 14 residues. V was clipped by 6 bases and J by 5 bases, with 16 bases between them. Germline-derived CDR1 and CDR2 are SNHLY and FYNNEI. CDR3 in amino acids: CASSPRRDLYGYTF. Written as DNA, the CDR3 is TGTGCCAGCAGCCCCAGGAGGGACCTATATGGCTACACCTTC.

This rearrangement joins TRBV28 to TRBJ1-1; 8 bases line up with TRBD1. With 3 bases clipped from V and 9 bases from J, the junction kept 12 bases outside the gene matches. This CDR3 has 15 residues. In germline, CDR1 is MDHEN, CDR2 SYDVKM. As DNA, the CDR3 is TGTGCCAGCAGTTTCCATCCCGGGACAGGTAGACAAGCTTTCTTT. Translation: CASSFHPGTGRQAFF. Combining the CDR3 with reference TRBV28 and TRBJ1-1 gives the whole variable domain DVKVTQSSRYLVKRTGEKVFLECVQDMDHENMFWYRQDPGLGLRLIYFSYDVKMKEKGDIPEGYSVSREKKERFSLILESASTNQTSMYLCASSFHPGTGRQAFFGQGTRLTVV.

This clone has a handful of counts. The chain recombines TRBV27 with TRBJ1-4; D is possibly TRBD1 (5 bases). The length of the CDR3 is 15 residues. The germline CDR1 and CDR2 sequences are MNHEY and SMNVEV (reference sequence). V was trimmed by 5 bases and J by 0 bases, leaving 10 bases between them. The CDR3 is CASSPRGTTNEKLFF. Written as DNA, the CDR3 is TGTGCCAGCAGTCCTAGGGGAACAACTAATGAAAAACTGTTTTTT. The complete variable domain, with remaining parts taken from reference TRBV27 and TRBJ1-4, reads EAQVTQNPRYLITVTGKKLTVTCSQNMNHEYMSWYRQDPGLGLRQIYYSMNVEVTDKGDVPEGYKVSRKEKRNFPLILESPSPNQTSLYFCASSPRGTTNEKLFFGSGTQLSVL.

The sample holds a few counts of this clone. The chain is built from TRBV15 and TRBJ1-2, with D possibly being TRBD1 (5 bases). V gave up 6 bases and J gave up 2 bases, with 13 bases separating them. The CDR3 extends over 14 amino acids. Germline V gene lookup returns CDR1 LNHNV and CDR2 YYDKDF (reference sequence). In DNA, the CDR3 is TGTGCCACCAGGGAGTGGGGACCCAACTATGGCTACACCTTC. Encoded protein: CATREWGPNYGYTF.

This clone appeared once. V usage is TRBV6-5 and J usage is TRBJ2-7, with 10 bases that match TRBD1. The germline gives CDR1 MNHEY, CDR2 SVGAGI. The CDR3 runs 15 residues. V shed 6 bases, J shed 5 bases, and the junction held 10 bases outside the gene matches. CDR3 sequence reads: CASRFAGTGDHEQYF. CDR3 DNA: TGTGCCAGCAGGTTCGCCGGGACAGGGGACCACGAGCAGTACTTC.

The chain recombines TRBV6-4 with TRBJ2-2; possibly TRBD2 for D (5 bases). Germline V gene lookup returns CDR1 MRHNA and CDR2 SNTAGT. The germline V and J ends were trimmed by 2 bases and 2 bases, with 6 bases remaining between them. There are 14 residues in the CDR3. DNA for the CDR3: TGTGCCAGCAGTGACGAGGGAAACACCGGGGAGCTGTTTTTT. Protein sequence: CASSDEGNTGELFF.

This clone was found once. V usage is TRBV19 and J usage is TRBJ2-6, with 8 nucleotides matching TRBD2. Trimming took 6 bases from V and 0 from J; bases not matched to a gene: 7. Per germline, CDR1 LNHDA and CDR2 SQIVND (reference sequence). The CDR3 covers 17 residues. CDR3 protein: CASSYLAGFSGANVLTF. As DNA, the CDR3 is TGTGCCAGTAGCTATTTAGCGGGATTCTCTGGGGCCAACGTCCTGACTTTC.

This clone was picked up a small number of times. The V and J genes are TRBV28 and TRBJ1-5; possible D gene TRBD1, 5 bases. Germline V CDR1 and CDR2: MDHEN, SYDVKM. V lost 5 bases, J lost 4 bases, and 15 bases lay in between. The CDR3 runs 15 residues. The CDR3, as DNA: TGTGCCAGCAGTACCCCCAGGGAAGGTAATCAGCCCCAGCATTTT. Amino acids: CASSTPREGNQPQHF. Full variable domain (rest looked up from reference TRBV28 and TRBJ1-5): DVKVTQSSRYLVKRTGEKVFLECVQDMDHENMFWYRQDPGLGLRLIYFSYDVKMKEKGDIPEGYSVSREKKERFSLILESASTNQTSMYLCASSTPREGNQPQHFGDGTRLSIL.

This chain uses TRBV29-1 with TRBJ2-5, with TRBD2 matching 7 bases. Germline CDR1 is SQVTM and CDR2 is ANQGSEA. The CDR3 consists of 13 residues. V was clipped by 7 bases and J by 5 bases; unmatched bases: 10. The CDR3 sequence is CSASLAVTETQYF. CDR3 DNA sequence: TGCAGCGCTAGTCTAGCGGTGACGGAGACCCAGTACTTC.

The chain recombines TRBV5-8 with TRBJ1-1, with 9 bases fitting TRBD1. CDR1 and CDR2 (germline): SGHTS, YDEGEE. V gave up 1 base and J gave up 8 bases; unmatched junction bases: 3. The CDR3 sequence is 13 residues long. Written as DNA, the CDR3 is TGTGCCAGCAGCTTGACAGGGGGCCTCGAAGCTTTCTTT. Its translation is CASSLTGGLEAFF.

This chain links TRBV25-1 with TRBJ2-5; 9 nucleotides align to TRBD2. V gave up 1 base and J gave up 5 bases; unmatched junction bases: 8. CDR3 length: 16 amino acids. Per the germline V gene, CDR1 is MGHDK and CDR2 is SYGVNS. The CDR3 region is CASSEFGLASGETQYF. The CDR3 nucleotides are TGTGCCAGCAGTGAATTCGGACTAGCGAGCGGGGAGACCCAGTACTTC.

This chain links TRBV19 with TRBJ1-2; tentative D call: TRBD1 (5 bases). Germline CDR1 reads LNHDA; CDR2 reads SQIVND (reference sequence). The CDR3 loop spans 14 amino acids. V was cut by 1 base and J by 1 base, with 7 bases left in between. The chain's CDR3 is CASSIGDFNYGYTF. CDR3 nucleotides: TGTGCCAGTAGTATAGGGGACTTTAACTATGGCTACACCTTC.

The chain uses TRBV4-1 and TRBJ2-3, with D possibly called TRBD1 or TRBD2 (5 bases each). The CDR3 length is 16 residues. V lost 3 bases, J lost 3 bases, and 16 bases lay in between. CDR1 is MGHRA and CDR2 is YSYEKL in the germline V gene. The CDR3 loop is CASSHPQGRRTDTQYF. The CDR3, as DNA: TGCGCCAGCAGCCACCCCCAGGGAAGGAGGACAGATACGCAGTATTTT.

CDR3 coding DNA: TGTGCCTGGACCCTAATGTCAGGGGCCATGCGTGCTTTCTTT. Protein product: CAWTLMSGAMRAFF. The chain recombines TRBV30 with TRBJ1-1, with a possible D match to TRBD1 (6 bases). Per the germline V gene, CDR1 is GTSNPN and CDR2 is SVGIG (reference sequence). The CDR3 extends over 14 amino acids. V was shortened by 4 bases and J by 11 bases, with 23 bases between the two germline ends.

This clone appeared once. V and J are TRBV24-1 and TRBJ1-5, with 7 bases lining up with TRBD1. J gave up 3 bases and V 2 bases, and 12 bases lay outside the gene matches. Germline values: CDR1 KGHDR, CDR2 SFDVKD. The CDR3 contains 18 residues. The CDR3 sequence is CATSDYPPQTGPNQPQHF. The CDR3 region has the DNA TGTGCCACCAGTGATTATCCCCCGCAGACAGGGCCCAATCAGCCCCAGCATTTT.

The CDR3 sequence is CASSQAYSGNTIYF. CDR3 in DNA: TGTGCCAGCAGTCAGGCCTACTCTGGAAACACCATATATTTT. This chain joins TRBV6-5 and TRBJ1-3; D is uncertain. CDR3 length: 14 amino acids. Germline values: CDR1 MNHEY, CDR2 SVGAGI. Trimming took 5 bases from V and 0 from J, leaving 8 bases between them.